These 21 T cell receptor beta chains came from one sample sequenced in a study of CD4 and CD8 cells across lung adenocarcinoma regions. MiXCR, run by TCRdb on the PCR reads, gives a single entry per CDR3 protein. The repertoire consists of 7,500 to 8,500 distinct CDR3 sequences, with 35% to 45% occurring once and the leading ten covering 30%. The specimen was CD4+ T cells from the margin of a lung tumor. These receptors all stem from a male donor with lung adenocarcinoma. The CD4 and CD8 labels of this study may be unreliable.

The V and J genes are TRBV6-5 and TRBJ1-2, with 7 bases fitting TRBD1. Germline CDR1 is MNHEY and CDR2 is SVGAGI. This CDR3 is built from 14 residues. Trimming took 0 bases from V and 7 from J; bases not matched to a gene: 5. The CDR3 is CASSYSGGAGGYTF. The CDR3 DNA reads TGTGCCAGCAGTTACTCAGGGGGCGCGGGTGGCTACACCTTC.

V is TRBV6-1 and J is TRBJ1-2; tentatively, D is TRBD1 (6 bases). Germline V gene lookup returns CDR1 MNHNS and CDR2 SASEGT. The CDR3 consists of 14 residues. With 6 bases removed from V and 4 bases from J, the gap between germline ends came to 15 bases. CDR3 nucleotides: TGTGCCAGCAGCTCGCAGGGGACTTTCTATGGCTACACCTTC. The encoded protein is CASSSQGTFYGYTF.

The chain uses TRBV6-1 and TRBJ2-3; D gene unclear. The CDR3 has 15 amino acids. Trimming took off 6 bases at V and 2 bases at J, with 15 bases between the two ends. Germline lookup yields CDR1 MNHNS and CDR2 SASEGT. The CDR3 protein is CASSQRPADTDTQYF. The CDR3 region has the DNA TGTGCCAGCAGCCAGCGACCCGCTGACACAGATACGCAGTATTTT.

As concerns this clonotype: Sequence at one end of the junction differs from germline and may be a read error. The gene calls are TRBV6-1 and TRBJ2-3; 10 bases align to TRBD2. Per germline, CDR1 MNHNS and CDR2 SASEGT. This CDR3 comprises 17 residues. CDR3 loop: CASSKGLALSGKNTQYF. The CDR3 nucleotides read TGTGCCAGCAGTAAGGGACTAGCGCTTTCTGGCAAAAATACTCAGTACTTT.

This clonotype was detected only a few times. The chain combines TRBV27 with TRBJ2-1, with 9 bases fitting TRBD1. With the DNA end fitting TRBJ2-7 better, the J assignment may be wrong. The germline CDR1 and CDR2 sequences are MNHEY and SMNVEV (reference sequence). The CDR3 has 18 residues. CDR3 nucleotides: TGTGCCAGCAGTTTATATTTAATACAGGGGGCCCAGATCTACGAGCAGTACTTC. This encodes CASSLYLIQGAQIYEQYF.

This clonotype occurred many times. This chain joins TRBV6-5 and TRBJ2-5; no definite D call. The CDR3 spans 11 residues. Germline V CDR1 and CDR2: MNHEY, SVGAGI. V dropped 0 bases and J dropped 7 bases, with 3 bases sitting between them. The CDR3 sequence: CASSYSGTQYF. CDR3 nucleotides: TGTGCCAGCAGTTACTCGGGGACCCAGTACTTC.

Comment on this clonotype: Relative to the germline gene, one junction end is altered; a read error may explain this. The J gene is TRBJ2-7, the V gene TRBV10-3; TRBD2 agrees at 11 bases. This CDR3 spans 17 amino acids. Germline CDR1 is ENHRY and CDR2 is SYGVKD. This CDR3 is CATLGSGRAPWAYVQTF. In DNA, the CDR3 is TGTGCCACCCTAGGTAGCGGGAGGGCTCCTTGGGCCTACGTCCAGACCTTC.

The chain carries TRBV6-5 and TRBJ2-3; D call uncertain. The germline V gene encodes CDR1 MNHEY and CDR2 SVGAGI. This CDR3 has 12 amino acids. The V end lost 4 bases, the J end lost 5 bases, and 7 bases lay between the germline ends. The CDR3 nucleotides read TGTGCCAGCAGTTCGATGGGAGATACGCAGTATTTT. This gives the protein CASSSMGDTQYF.

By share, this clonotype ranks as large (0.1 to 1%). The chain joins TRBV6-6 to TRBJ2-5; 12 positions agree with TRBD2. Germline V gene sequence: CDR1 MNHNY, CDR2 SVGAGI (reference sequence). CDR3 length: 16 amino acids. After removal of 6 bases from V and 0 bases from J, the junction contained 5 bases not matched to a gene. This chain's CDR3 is CASRSRLAGDQETQYF. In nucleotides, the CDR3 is TGTGCCAGCAGATCCCGACTAGCGGGAGACCAAGAGACCCAGTACTTC.

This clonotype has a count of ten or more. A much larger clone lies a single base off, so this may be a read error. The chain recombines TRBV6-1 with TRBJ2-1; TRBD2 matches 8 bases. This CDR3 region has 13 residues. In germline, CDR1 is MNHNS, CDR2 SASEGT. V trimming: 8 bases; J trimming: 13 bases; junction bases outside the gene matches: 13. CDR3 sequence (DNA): TGTGCCAGCGGACAAGCGGGAGCTGAGACCCAGTTCTTC. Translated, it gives CASGQAGAETQFF.

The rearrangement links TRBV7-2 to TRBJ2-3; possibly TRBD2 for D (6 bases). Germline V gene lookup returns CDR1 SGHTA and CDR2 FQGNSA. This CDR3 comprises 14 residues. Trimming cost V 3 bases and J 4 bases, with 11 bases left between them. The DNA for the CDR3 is TGTGCCAGCAGCTTTAGCGGTGAGGCAGATACGCAGTATTTT. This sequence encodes CASSFSGEADTQYF.

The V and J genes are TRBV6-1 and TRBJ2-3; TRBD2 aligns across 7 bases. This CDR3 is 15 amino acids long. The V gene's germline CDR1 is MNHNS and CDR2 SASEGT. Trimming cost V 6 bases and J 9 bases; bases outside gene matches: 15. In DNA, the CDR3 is TGTGCCAGCAGAGCTAGCGGATCTACCACAAACACGCAGTATTTT. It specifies CASRASGSTTNTQYF.

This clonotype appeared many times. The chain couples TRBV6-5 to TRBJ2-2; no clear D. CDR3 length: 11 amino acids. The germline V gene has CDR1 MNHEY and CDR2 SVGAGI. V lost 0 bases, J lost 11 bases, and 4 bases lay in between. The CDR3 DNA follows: TGTGCCAGCAGTTACTCCCTCGAGCTGTTTTTT. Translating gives CASSYSLELFF.

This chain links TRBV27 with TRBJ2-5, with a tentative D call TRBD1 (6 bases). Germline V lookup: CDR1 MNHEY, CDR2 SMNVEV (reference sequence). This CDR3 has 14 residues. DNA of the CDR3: TGTGCGGGGAGCGGAGCAGGGGACCAAAACACCCAGTACTTC. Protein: CAGSGAGDQNTQYF.

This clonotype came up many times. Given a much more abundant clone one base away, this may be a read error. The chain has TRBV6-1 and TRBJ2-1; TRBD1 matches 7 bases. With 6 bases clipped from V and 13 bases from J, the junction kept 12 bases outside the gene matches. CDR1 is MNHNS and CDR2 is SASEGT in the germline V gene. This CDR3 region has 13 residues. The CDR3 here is CASSVGQTLTQFF. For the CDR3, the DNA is TGTGCCAGCAGCGTGGGACAGACTCTGACCCAGTTCTTC.

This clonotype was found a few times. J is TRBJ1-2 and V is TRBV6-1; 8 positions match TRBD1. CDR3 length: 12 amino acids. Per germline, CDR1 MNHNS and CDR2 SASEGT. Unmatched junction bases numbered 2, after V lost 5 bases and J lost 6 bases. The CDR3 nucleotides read TGTGCCAGCAGTCCGACAGGGGATGGCTACACCTTC. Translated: CASSPTGDGYTF.

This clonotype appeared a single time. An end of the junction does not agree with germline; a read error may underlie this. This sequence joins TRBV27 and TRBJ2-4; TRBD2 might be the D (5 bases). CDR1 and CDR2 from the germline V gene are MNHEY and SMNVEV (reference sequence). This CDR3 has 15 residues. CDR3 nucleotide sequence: TGTGCCAGCAAATCTGGGCTGGGAGCCAAAAACATGCAGTACTTC. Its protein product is CASKSGLGAKNMQYF.

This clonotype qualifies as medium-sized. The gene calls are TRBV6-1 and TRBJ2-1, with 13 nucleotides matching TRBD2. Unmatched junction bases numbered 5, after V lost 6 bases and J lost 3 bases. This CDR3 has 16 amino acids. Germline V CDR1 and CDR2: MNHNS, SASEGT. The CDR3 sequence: CASRRTSGRFYNEQFF. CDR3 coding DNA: TGTGCCAGCAGGCGGACTAGCGGGAGATTCTACAATGAGCAGTTCTTC.

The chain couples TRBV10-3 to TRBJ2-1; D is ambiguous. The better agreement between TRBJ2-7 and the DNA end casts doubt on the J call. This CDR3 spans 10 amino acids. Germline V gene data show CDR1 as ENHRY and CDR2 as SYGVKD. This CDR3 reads CAIGIDEQYF. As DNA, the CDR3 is TGTGCCATCGGGATTGACGAGCAGTACTTC.

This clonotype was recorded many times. CDR3 in DNA: TGTGCCAGCAGGTCGGTGATATTCCCCAACACCATATATTTT. It encodes CASRSVIFPNTIYF. This chain uses TRBV6-5 with TRBJ1-3, with no clear D. Germline CDR1 and CDR2: MNHEY and SVGAGI. The CDR3 has 14 residues. The V and J ends lost 6 bases and 7 bases respectively, with 16 bases between them.

As DNA, the CDR3 is TGTGCCAGCAGCCTCAACAACCCTCCCACAGATACGCAGTATTTT. Protein sequence: CASSLNNPPTDTQYF. The V and J genes are TRBV7-6 and TRBJ2-3; D not certain. The CDR3 extends over 15 amino acids. Germline V gives CDR1 SGHVS, CDR2 FNYEAQ. Trimming removed 5 bases at V and 2 bases at J, with 14 bases between.